The clone carrying this TCR beta chain was recorded a few times. The antigen remains unidentified. V shed 3 bases and J shed 6 bases, with 9 bases lying between them. The CDR3 is 13 residues long. CDR1 and CDR2 (germline): MGHRA, YSYEKL. The data originate from a study of graft-versus-host responses after intestinal transplantation. Study summary: Once they had received anti-thymocyte globulin induction, all recipients took tacrolimus and steroids for about 3 years.

Method: immunoSEQ multiplex PCR; TCRdb's copy keeps in-frame clones and lacks some. Of approximately 97,000 clones in the sample, 75% to 95% were seen once. This clonotype was sampled from a human donor who was the organ donor for an intestinal transplant. The chain combines TRBV4-1 with TRBJ1-5; no reliable D call. The sequencing here drew on unstimulated CD4+ T cells sorted from spleen or lymph node cells, taken before transplant. The CDR3 DNA follows: TGCGCCAGCAGCCAGGGCAGACCTCAGCCCCAGCATTTT. Translated, it gives CASSQGRPQPQHF.